Listed below are T cell receptor beta chains from one sample, sequenced in a study of regulatory T cells in long-lasting Graves disease. TCRdb passed the multiplex PCR reads through MiXCR, listing each CDR3 protein once. The data hold about 310,000 distinct CDR3 sequences, with approximately 20% observed a single time. The sequenced sample was peripheral blood mononuclear cells (PBMCs), obtained when the disease was refractory, from a patient treated with antithyroid drugs. The receptor set was obtained from a female donor with Graves disease. CDR3s include the opening cysteine and the closing phenylalanine or tryptophan. A D gene is named only where the DNA matches it firmly. The size field is filled for only some rows; it gives once, few, many or a size class.

J gene | clone size | V gene | D gene | CDR3 DNA | CDR3 protein
TRBJ1-2 | many | TRBV18 | - | TGTGCCAGCTCACCGGGGGATGGCTACACCTTC | CASSPGDGYTF
TRBJ2-7 | many | TRBV12-3/TRBV12-4 | - | TGTGCCAGCAGTTTAGTAGCGACCTACGAGCAGTACTTC | CASSLVATYEQYF
TRBJ2-7 | - | TRBV20-1 | TRBD2 | TGCAGTGCCCAGGACGGGACTAGCTTCTACGAGCAGTACTTC | CSAQDGTSFYEQYF
TRBJ1-2 | - | TRBV20-1 | TRBD1 | TGCAGTGCTAGTGGGACAGGGCATGACTATGGCTACACCTTC | CSASGTGHDYGYTF
TRBJ2-2 | - | TRBV4-1 | TRBD2 | TGCGCCAGCAGCCAACCCGGGGGGGGAAAGAACACCGGGGAGCTGTTTTTT | CASSQPGGGKNTGELFF
TRBJ2-3 | - | TRBV6-2/TRBV6-3 | - | TGTGCCAGCATGTGGAGCCGTTTCGGCACAGATACGCAGTATTTT | CASMWSRFGTDTQYF
TRBJ2-1 | many | TRBV20-1 | TRBD2 | TGCAGTGCAACTAGCGGAGCTGGGTACTACAATGAGCAGTTCTTC | CSATSGAGYYNEQFF
TRBJ1-2 | few | TRBV28 | - | TGTGCCAGCAGCTTTTCGAGGACCTACGGGGACTATGGCTACACCTTC | CASSFSRTYGDYGYTF
TRBJ1-2 | - | TRBV19 | - | TGTGCCAGTCACTCCAGCCGGGCGAATAACTATGGCTACACCTTC | CASHSSRANNYGYTF
TRBJ2-1 | - | TRBV6-2/TRBV6-3 | TRBD1 | TGTGCCAGTGTAGACAGGGGCACCTACAATGAGCAGTTCTTC | CASVDRGTYNEQFF
TRBJ2-5 | few | TRBV5-4 | TRBD1 | TGTGCCAGCAGCTTGGATAGTGACAGGGAAGAGACCCAGTACTTC | CASSLDSDREETQYF
TRBJ2-1 | few | TRBV6-2/TRBV6-3 | TRBD2 | TGTGCCAGCAGTTACCCGGGACTAGCGGGGTACAATGAGCAGTTCTTC | CASSYPGLAGYNEQFF
TRBJ2-7 | - | TRBV20-1 | - | TGCAGTGCTAGTACGCTAGCGTACCGCTACGAGCAGTACTTC | CSASTLAYRYEQYF
TRBJ1-4 | - | TRBV7-8 | - | TGTGCCAGCAGTTTCCCTTTTGAAAAACTGTTTTTT | CASSFPFEKLFF
TRBJ2-1 | - | TRBV30 | TRBD2 | TGTGCCTGGACTCCAGCGGGAGGGCCGCCTGAGCAGTTCTTC | CAWTPAGGPPEQFF
TRBJ1-1 | - | TRBV25-1 | - | TGTGCCAGCAGTGAACCTACTTCGGGAGCTTTCTTT | CASSEPTSGAFF
TRBJ1-5 | many | TRBV6-1 | - | TGTGCCAGCAAAAGGGCTCTGGCTCAGCCCCAGCATTTT | CASKRALAQPQHF
TRBJ1-5 | many | TRBV18 | - | TGTGCCAGCTCACCAATGGGTCAGCCCCAGCATTTT | CASSPMGQPQHF